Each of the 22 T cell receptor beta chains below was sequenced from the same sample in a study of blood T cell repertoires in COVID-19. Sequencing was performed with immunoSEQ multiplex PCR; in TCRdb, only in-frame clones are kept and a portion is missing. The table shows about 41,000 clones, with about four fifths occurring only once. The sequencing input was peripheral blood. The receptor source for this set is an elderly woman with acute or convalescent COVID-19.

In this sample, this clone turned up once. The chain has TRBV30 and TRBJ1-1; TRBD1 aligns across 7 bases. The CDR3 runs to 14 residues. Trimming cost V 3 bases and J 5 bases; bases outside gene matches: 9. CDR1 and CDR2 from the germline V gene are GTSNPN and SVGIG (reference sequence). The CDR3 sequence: CAWSRDSRGTEAFF. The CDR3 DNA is TGTGCCTGGAGCCGGGACAGCCGCGGGACTGAAGCTTTCTTT.

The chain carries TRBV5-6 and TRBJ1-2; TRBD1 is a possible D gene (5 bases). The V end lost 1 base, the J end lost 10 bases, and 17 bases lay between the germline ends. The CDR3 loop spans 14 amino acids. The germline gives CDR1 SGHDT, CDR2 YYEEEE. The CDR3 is CASSLKSQGGPYTF. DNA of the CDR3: TGTGCCAGCAGCTTGAAGAGTCAGGGCGGCCCCTACACCTTC. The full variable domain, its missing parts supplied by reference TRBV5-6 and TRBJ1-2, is DAGVTQSPTHLIKTRGQQVTLRCSPKSGHDTVSWYQQALGQGPQFIFQYYEEEERQRGNFPDRFSGHQFPNYSSELNVNALLLGDSALYLCASSLKSQGGPYTFGSGTRLTVV.

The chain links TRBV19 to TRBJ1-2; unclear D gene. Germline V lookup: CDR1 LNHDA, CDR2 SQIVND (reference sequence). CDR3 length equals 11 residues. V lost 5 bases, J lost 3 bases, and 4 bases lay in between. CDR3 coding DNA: TGTGCCAGTAGTGGCTACTATGGCTACACCTTC. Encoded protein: CASSGYYGYTF.

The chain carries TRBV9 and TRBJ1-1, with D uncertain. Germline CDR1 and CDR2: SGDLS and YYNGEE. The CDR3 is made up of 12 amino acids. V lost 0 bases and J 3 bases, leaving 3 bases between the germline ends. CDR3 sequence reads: CASSVADTEAFF. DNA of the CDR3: TGTGCCAGCAGCGTAGCGGACACTGAAGCTTTCTTT.

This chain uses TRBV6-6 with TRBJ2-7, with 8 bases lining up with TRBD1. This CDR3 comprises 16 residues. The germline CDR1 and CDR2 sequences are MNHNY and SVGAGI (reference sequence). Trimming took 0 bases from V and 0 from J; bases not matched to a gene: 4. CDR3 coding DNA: TGTGCCAGCAGTTACTCGAGGCAGGGGGCCTCCTACGAGCAGTACTTC. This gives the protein CASSYSRQGASYEQYF.

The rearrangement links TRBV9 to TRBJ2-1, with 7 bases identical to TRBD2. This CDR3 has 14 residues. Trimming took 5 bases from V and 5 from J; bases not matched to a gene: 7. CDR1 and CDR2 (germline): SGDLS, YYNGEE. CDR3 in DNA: TGTGCCAGCAGTTGGGGGGGAGGAGACAATGAGCAGTTCTTC. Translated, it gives CASSWGGGDNEQFF. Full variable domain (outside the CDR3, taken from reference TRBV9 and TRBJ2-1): DSGVTQTPKHLITATGQRVTLRCSPRSGDLSVYWYQQSLDQGLQFLIQYYNGEERAKGNILERFSAQQFPDLHSELNLSSLELGDSALYFCASSWGGGDNEQFFGPGTRLTVL.

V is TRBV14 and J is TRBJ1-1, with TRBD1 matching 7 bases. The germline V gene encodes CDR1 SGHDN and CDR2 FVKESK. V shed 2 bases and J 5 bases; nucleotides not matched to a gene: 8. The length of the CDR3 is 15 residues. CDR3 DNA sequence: TGTGCCAGCAGCCAATTCGACAGGGTAGGGACTGAAGCTTTCTTT. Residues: CASSQFDRVGTEAFF.

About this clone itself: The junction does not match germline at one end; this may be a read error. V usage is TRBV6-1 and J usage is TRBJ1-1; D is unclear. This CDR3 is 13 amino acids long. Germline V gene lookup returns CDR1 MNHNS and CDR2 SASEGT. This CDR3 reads CASSEGQNTEAFF. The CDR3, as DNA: TGTGCCAGCAGCGAAGGGCAGAACACTGAAGCTTTCTTT.

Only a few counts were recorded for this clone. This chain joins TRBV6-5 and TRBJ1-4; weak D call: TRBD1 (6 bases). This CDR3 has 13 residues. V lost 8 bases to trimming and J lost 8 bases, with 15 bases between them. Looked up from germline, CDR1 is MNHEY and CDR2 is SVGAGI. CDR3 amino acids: CASGGRGNEKLFF. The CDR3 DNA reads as TGTGCCAGCGGGGGCAGGGGTAACGAAAAACTGTTTTTT.

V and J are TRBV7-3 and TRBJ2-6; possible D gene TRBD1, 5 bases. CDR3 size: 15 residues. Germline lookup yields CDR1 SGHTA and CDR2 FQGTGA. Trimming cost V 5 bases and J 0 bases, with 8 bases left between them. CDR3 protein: CASSVDSSGANVLTF. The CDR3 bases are TGTGCCAGCAGCGTCGACAGCTCTGGGGCCAACGTCCTGACTTTC. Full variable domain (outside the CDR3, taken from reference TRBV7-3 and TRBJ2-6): GAGVSQTPSNKVTEKGKYVELRCDPISGHTALYWYRQSLGQGPEFLIYFQGTGAADDSGLPNDRFFAVRPEGSVSTLKIQRTERGDSAVYLCASSVDSSGANVLTFGAGSRLTVL.

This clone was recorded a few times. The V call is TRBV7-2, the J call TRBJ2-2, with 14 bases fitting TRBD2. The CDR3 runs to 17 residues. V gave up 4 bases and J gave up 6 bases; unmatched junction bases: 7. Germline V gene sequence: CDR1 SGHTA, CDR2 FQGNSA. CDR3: CASSSRLAGGLAGELFF. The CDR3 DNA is TGTGCCAGCAGCTCCCGACTAGCGGGGGGGCTTGCCGGGGAGCTGTTTTTT.

The CDR3 DNA reads TGTGCCAGCAGCCGGGACAGGGGGGGGAACACTGAAGCTTTCTTT. It encodes CASSRDRGGNTEAFF. The chain carries TRBV7-6 and TRBJ1-1; 11 bases align to TRBD1. CDR1 is SGHVS and CDR2 is FNYEAQ in the germline V gene. V shed 5 bases, J shed 1 base, and the junction held 3 bases outside the gene matches. The CDR3 consists of 15 residues.

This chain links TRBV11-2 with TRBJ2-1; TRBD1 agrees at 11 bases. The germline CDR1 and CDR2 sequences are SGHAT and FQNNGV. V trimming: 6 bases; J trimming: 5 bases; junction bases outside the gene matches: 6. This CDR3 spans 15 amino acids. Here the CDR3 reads CASSQDRGHHNEQFF. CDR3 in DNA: TGTGCCAGCAGTCAGGACAGGGGGCATCACAATGAGCAGTTCTTC.

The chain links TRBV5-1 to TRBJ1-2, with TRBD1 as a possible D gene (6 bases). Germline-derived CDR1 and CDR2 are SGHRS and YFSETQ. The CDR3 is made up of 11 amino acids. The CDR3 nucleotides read TGCGCTTCGGGGGGCGCGGATGGCTACACCTTC. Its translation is CASGGADGYTF. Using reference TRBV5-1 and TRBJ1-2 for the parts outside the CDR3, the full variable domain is KAGVTQTPRYLIKTRGQQVTLSCSPISGHRSVSWYQQTPGQGLQFLFEYFSETQRNKGNFPGRFSGRQFSNSRSEMNVSTLELGDSALYLCASGGADGYTFGSGTRLTVV.

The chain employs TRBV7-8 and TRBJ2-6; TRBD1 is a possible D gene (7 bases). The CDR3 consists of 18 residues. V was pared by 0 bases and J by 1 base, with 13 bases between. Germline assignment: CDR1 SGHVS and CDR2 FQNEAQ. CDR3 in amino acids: CASSLAGAGGSGANVLTF. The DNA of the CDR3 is TGTGCCAGCAGCTTAGCCGGGGCAGGGGGGTCTGGGGCCAACGTCCTGACTTTC. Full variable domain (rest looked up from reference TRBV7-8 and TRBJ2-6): GAGVSQSPRYKVAKRGQDVALRCDPISGHVSLFWYQQALGQGPEFLTYFQNEAQLDKSGLPSDRFFAERPEGSVSTLKIQRTQQEDSAVYLCASSLAGAGGSGANVLTFGAGSRLTVL.

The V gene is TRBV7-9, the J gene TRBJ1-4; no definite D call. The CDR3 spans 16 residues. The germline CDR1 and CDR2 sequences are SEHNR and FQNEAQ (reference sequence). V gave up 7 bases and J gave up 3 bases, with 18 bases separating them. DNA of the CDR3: TGTGCCAGCACCAACCCTAGGGAGACTGCTAATGAAAAACTGTTTTTT. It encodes CASTNPRETANEKLFF.

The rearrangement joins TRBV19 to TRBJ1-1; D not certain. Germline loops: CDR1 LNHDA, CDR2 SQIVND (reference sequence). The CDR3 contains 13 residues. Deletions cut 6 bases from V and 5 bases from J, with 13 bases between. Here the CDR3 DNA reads TGTGCCAGTAGGAATTCGGCGGGAACTGAAGCTTTCTTT. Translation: CASRNSAGTEAFF.

In DNA form, the CDR3 reads TGTGCCAGCAGCCTCAGGACAGGGACAGATACGCAGTATTTT. This codes for CASSLRTGTDTQYF. The chain couples TRBV3-1 (or the pseudogene TRBV3-2) to TRBJ2-3; 8 bases map to TRBD1. V was clipped by 4 bases and J by 3 bases; unmatched bases: 3. Per the germline V gene, CDR1 is LGHDT and CDR2 is YNNKEL (reference sequence). The CDR3 is made up of 14 amino acids.

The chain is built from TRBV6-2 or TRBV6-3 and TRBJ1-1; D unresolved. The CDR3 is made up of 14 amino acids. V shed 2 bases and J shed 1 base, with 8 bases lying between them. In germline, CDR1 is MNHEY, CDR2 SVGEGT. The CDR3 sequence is CASSYALKNTEAFF. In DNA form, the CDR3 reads TGTGCCAGCAGTTACGCACTGAAGAACACTGAAGCTTTCTTT.

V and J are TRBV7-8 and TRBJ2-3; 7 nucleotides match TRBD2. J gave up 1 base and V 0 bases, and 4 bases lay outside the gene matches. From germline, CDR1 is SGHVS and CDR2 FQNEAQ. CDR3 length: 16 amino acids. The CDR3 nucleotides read TGTGCCAGCAGCTTAGCGCGACTAGCAGGCACAGATACGCAGTATTTT. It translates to CASSLARLAGTDTQYF.

The CDR3 protein is CASSLGRGEDTQYF. CDR3 nucleotide sequence: TGTGCCAGCAGCTTGGGTAGGGGTGAGGATACGCAGTATTTT. The chain employs TRBV5-8 and TRBJ2-3, with a possible D match to TRBD1 (5 bases). Germline V gene data show CDR1 as SGHTS and CDR2 as YDEGEE. This CDR3 comprises 14 residues. The V end was cut by 0 bases, the J end by 6 bases, with 11 bases between.

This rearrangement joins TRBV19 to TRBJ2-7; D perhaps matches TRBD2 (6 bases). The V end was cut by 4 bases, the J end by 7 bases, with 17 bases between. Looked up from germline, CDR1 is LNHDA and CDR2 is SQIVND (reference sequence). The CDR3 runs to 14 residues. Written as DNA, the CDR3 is TGTGCCAGTAGTACCGGGACTGAACTACGGGAGCAGTACTTC. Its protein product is CASSTGTELREQYF.